This T cell receptor (beta chain) was sequenced in a study of regulatory T cells in long-lasting Graves disease. This clonotype appeared a few times. Specified time point: newly diagnosed GD, antithyroid drugs for less than 3 months. With RNA extracted from PBMCs as input, the TCR library was made. American Thyroid Association guidelines were used to diagnose Graves' disease. With EDTA tubes as the receptacles, around 10 milliliters of peripheral blood were drawn. V gave up 6 bases and J gave up 2 bases, with 21 bases separating them. The CDR3 extends over 17 amino acids. CDR1 MNHEY and CDR2 SVGEGT come from the germline V gene. Libraries of TCR beta came from iRepertoire HTBI primers plus Arm-PCR of CDR3 regions. In TCRdb, the multiplex PCR reads were re-called with MiXCR into one record per CDR3 protein. The profile shows about 440,000 distinct CDR3 sequences, under 15% of them singletons. This sample was also put to use in a study of T cells in Graves' hyperthyroidism and ophthalmopathy. From that report: Pregnant or lactating patients were excluded, as were those with uncontrolled infection or other autoimmune disease. With the HTBI primer set, the TCR CDR3 went through a first round of RT-PCR.

The sequence was obtained from a woman in her 30s with Graves disease. Specimen: peripheral blood mononuclear cells (PBMCs), collected at new diagnosis, from a patient treated with antithyroid drugs. This rearrangement joins TRBV6-2 or TRBV6-3 to TRBJ2-3, with a weak D call TRBD1 (7 bases). The CDR3: CASSEEGARRATDTQYF. The CDR3 DNA reads TGTGCCAGCAGCGAGGAGGGGGCCCGGCGGGCCACAGATACGCAGTATTTT.